This T cell receptor (beta chain) was sequenced for a study of human T cells and chemical hapten exposure. Study summary: Per-sample TCR yields varied mainly from small pooled library volume differences.

This clonotype showed up just a few times. Antigen unknown. The time point is: healthy volunteer bleed at 2 weeks. The study extracted total RNA from unfractionated whole blood. The library put unique molecular identifiers onto individual cDNA molecules. Via MiXCR, TCRdb re-called the RACE reads, giving one row per CDR3 protein. The sample yields 130,000 or so distinct CDR3 sequences, about 9% seen once. Overall study findings and caveats: With regard to DPC sensitization, TCRs above 1 in 1000 frequency did not change.

The germline gives CDR1 SGHTA, CDR2 FQGNSA. The CDR3 is made up of 14 amino acids. Trimming cost V 10 bases and J 0 bases, with 15 bases left between them. The rearrangement links TRBV7-2 to TRBJ1-2; D remains ambiguous. Sequenced material: whole blood. The receptor comes from a male donor in good health. Some clones in this sample may be carry-over from other donors' samples. CDR3 protein: CATTSDGANYGYTF. For the CDR3, the DNA is TGTGCCACCACTTCCGATGGGGCTAACTATGGCTACACCTTC.